A single sample is the source of the 8 T cell receptor beta chains below, sequenced in a study of graft-versus-host responses after intestinal transplantation. Profiling relied on immunoSEQ multiplex PCR, and the TCRdb table lists in-frame clones only, not all of them. Found here are about 57,000 clones, roughly 90% of them singletons; the top ten hold approximately 1.5%. Specimen: PBMCs, collected 26 days after transplant. The receptors stem from a human patient who received an intestinal transplant, so some T cells may come from the graft donor.

The CDR3: CASGGNTEAFF. As DNA, the CDR3 is TGTGCCTCGGGGGGGAACACTGAAGCTTTCTTT. This chain connects TRBV6-1 to TRBJ1-1; weak D call: TRBD1 (5 bases). Germline assignment: CDR1 MNHNS and CDR2 SASEGT. Between the trimmed V and J ends, which lost 11 bases and 1 base, there was a span of 8 bases. CDR3 length equals 11 residues.

The chain is built from TRBV7-9 and TRBJ1-5, with D hard to call. Germline-derived CDR1 and CDR2 are SEHNR and FQNEAQ (reference sequence). The V end lost 6 bases, the J end lost 3 bases, and 9 bases lay between the germline ends. This CDR3 is built from 13 residues. CDR3 sequence reads: CASRAAVNQPQHF. DNA for the CDR3: TGTGCCAGCAGAGCCGCGGTCAATCAGCCCCAGCATTTT. The full variable domain, rest sourced from reference TRBV7-9 and TRBJ1-5, is DTGVSQNPRHKITKRGQNVTFRCDPISEHNRLYWYRQTLGQGPEFLTYFQNEAQLEKSRLLSDRFSAERPKGSFSTLEIQRTEQGDSAMYLCASRAAVNQPQHFGDGTRLSIL.

CDR3: CASSSSGNTEAFF. Here the CDR3 DNA reads TGTGCCAGCAGCTCATCGGGGAACACTGAAGCTTTCTTT. The V gene is TRBV7-6, the J gene TRBJ1-1; D is undetermined. Germline CDR1 and CDR2: SGHVS and FNYEAQ. This CDR3 contains 13 residues. V shed 4 bases and J shed 1 base, with 7 bases lying between them.

Concerning this clone: An end of the junction differs from the germline gene, which may be a read error. CDR3 sequence reads: CASTQTGDGAEAFF. The CDR3 DNA is TGCGCCAGCACCCAGACAGGGGATGGAGCTGAGGCTTTCTTT. The gene calls are TRBV4-1 and TRBJ1-1; TRBD1 agrees at 8 bases. The CDR3 covers 14 residues. The V gene's germline CDR1 is MGHRA and CDR2 YSYEKL.

This clone was seen a handful of times. The chain recombines TRBV14 with TRBJ1-6; D may be TRBD1 (5 bases). The germline V gene encodes CDR1 SGHDN and CDR2 FVKESK. V dropped 1 base and J dropped 9 bases, with 13 bases sitting between them. The CDR3 runs 15 residues. The CDR3 region has the DNA TGTGCCAGCAGCCAAGCCAACTCAGGGATTTCACCCCTCCACTTT. It encodes CASSQANSGISPLHF.

The rearrangement uses TRBV6-5 and TRBJ2-1, with D uncertain. The CDR3 sequence is 13 residues long. Looked up from germline, CDR1 is MNHEY and CDR2 is SVGAGI. Between the trimmed V and J ends, which lost 5 bases and 0 bases, there was a span of 5 bases. The CDR3 protein is CASSINSYNEQFF. The CDR3 DNA reads as TGTGCCAGCAGTATTAACTCCTACAATGAGCAGTTCTTC.

The chain employs TRBV7-6 and TRBJ2-1; 9 positions match TRBD2. V gave up 4 bases and J gave up 7 bases; unmatched junction bases: 14. The CDR3 is made up of 17 amino acids. The germline gives CDR1 SGHVS, CDR2 FNYEAQ. The CDR3 DNA reads as TGTGCCAGCAGCTACCTCGGTGCCGCGGGGGGGCGTAATGAGCAGTTCTTC. Its protein product is CASSYLGAAGGRNEQFF.

The rearrangement joins TRBV5-4 to TRBJ2-7; D may be TRBD2 (5 bases). Per the germline V gene, CDR1 is SGHNT and CDR2 is YYREEE (reference sequence). The CDR3 is made up of 16 amino acids. Trimming stripped 0 bases from V and 0 bases from J, with 13 bases between. CDR3 loop: CASSLDGRVDSYEQYV. For the CDR3, the DNA is TGTGCCAGCAGCTTGGATGGGCGGGTTGACTCCTACGAGCAGTACGTC.